This is a list of T cell receptor beta chains from one sample in a study of chemoradiotherapy in HPV16-positive cancers. TCRdb keeps only in-frame clones here, not all; method: immunoSEQ multiplex PCR. Altogether tens of thousands of clones are present, around 90% being singletons, with the ten largest covering about 5.6%. The sample in question was blood, obtained from a patient who underwent chemoradiotherapy. These receptor sequences come from a human donor with HPV-associated anogenital cancer. CDR3s include the opening cysteine and the closing phenylalanine or tryptophan. The order of the fields is J gene, D gene, V gene, CDR3 protein, CDR3 DNA. The D gene is left open where the match is weak.

j_call: TRBJ1-2; d_call: NA; v_call: TRBV7-8; cdr3_aa: CASSSDSLYGYTF; cdr3_nt: TGTGCCAGCAGCTCGGACAGCCTATATGGCTACACCTTC
j_call: TRBJ1-6; d_call: TRBD1; v_call: TRBV5-1; cdr3_aa: CASSLRTGEGSPLHF; cdr3_nt: TGCGCCAGCAGCTTAAGGACAGGGGAGGGTTCACCCCTCCACTTT
j_call: TRBJ1-6; d_call: TRBD1; v_call: TRBV6-1; cdr3_aa: CASSESAGGTSPLHF; cdr3_nt: TGTGCCAGCAGTGAAAGTGCAGGGGGCACTTCACCCCTCCACTTT
j_call: TRBJ2-2; d_call: NA; v_call: TRBV29-1; cdr3_aa: CSVVKKGTGELFF; cdr3_nt: TGCAGCGTAGTTAAAAAAGGAACCGGGGAGCTGTTTTTT
j_call: TRBJ2-7; d_call: TRBD2; v_call: TRBV7-2; cdr3_aa: CASSSMSGGAYEQYF; cdr3_nt: TGTGCCAGCAGCTCAATGAGCGGGGGGGCCTACGAGCAGTACTTC
j_call: TRBJ2-3; d_call: TRBD1; v_call: TRBV7-9; cdr3_aa: CASSKGSGTGVTDTQYF; cdr3_nt: TGTGCCAGCAGCAAAGGGTCGGGGACAGGGGTCACAGATACGCAGTATTTT
j_call: TRBJ1-1; d_call: NA; v_call: TRBV19; cdr3_aa: CASSPGNRYAEAFF; cdr3_nt: TGTGCCAGTAGTCCTGGCAACAGGTATGCTGAAGCTTTCTTT
j_call: TRBJ1-4; d_call: NA; v_call: TRBV19; cdr3_aa: CASKRRGEKLFF; cdr3_nt: TGTGCCAGTAAACGGAGAGGTGAAAAACTGTTTTTT
j_call: TRBJ1-3; d_call: NA; v_call: TRBV19; cdr3_aa: CAGSATVSGNTIYF; cdr3_nt: TGTGCCGGGTCGGCGACAGTCTCTGGAAACACCATATATTTT
j_call: TRBJ1-2; d_call: NA; v_call: TRBV10-2; cdr3_aa: CASNNGGDTRDRTYGYTF; cdr3_nt: TGCGCCAGCAATAACGGGGGGGACACACGGGATAGGACCTATGGCTACACCTTC